This is a list of T cell receptor beta chains from one sample in a study of T cells in Graves' hyperthyroidism and ophthalmopathy. TCRdb re-analysed the multiplex PCR reads in MiXCR, keeping a single row per CDR3 protein. The sample has under 200,000 distinct CDR3 sequences; roughly 9.4% are singletons. Sequencing was done on a sample of blood. Every receptor here comes from a woman aged 18-29 years with Graves' hyperthyroidism that later progressed to Graves' ophthalmopathy. The CDR3 runs from the conserved cysteine through the conserved F or W. A D gene is named only where the DNA matches it firmly. Clone size appears in some rows only: once, few, many, or a class for an expanded clone.

. | few | TRBJ2-1 | TRBV12-3/TRBV12-4 | TGTGCCAGCAGTTTACTGAATTACGACAATGAGCAGTTCTTC | CASSLLNYDNEQFF
. | many | TRBJ1-1 | TRBV28 | TGTGCCAGCACCTACTTTGCTTCTTCTGAAGCTTTCTTT | CASTYFASSEAFF
TRBD2 | many | TRBJ2-1 | TRBV11-2 | TGTGCCAGCAGCTGGCTAGCGGGAGGGTACAATGAGCAGTTCTTC | CASSWLAGGYNEQFF
. | many | TRBJ1-2 | TRBV6-5 | TGTGCCAGCAGTTACTTGTTCGGTAACTATGGCTACACCTTC | CASSYLFGNYGYTF
. | many | TRBJ2-1 | TRBV12-3/TRBV12-4 | TGTGCCAGCAGTTTCGGCGGGCGCTCCTACAATGAGCAGTTCTTC | CASSFGGRSYNEQFF
TRBD1 | many | TRBJ1-2 | TRBV20-1 | TGCAGTGCTGGACAGGGGATAGGGGTCGAAGGCTACACCTTC | CSAGQGIGVEGYTF
. | many | TRBJ2-7 | TRBV2 | TGTGCCAGCGGTAAACAGGGCGTCCTTGAATACGAGCAGTACTTC | CASGKQGVLEYEQYF
. | . | TRBJ2-7 | TRBV12-5 | TGTGCTAGTGGTTCGCAGGGTAGAGTCTACGAGCAGTACTTC | CASGSQGRVYEQYF
. | many | TRBJ1-5 | TRBV4-1 | TGCGCCAGCAGCCAAGGGTCCTGGAGGGGTTCAAGCAATCAGCCCCAGCATTTT | CASSQGSWRGSSNQPQHF
. | many | TRBJ2-1 | TRBV15 | TGTGCCACCAGCAGAGATCAATCCAATGAGCAGTTCTTC | CATSRDQSNEQFF
TRBD1 | many | TRBJ2-7 | TRBV20-1 | TGCAGTGCAAACAGGGGGCAAAGCTCCTACGAGCAGTACTTC | CSANRGQSSYEQYF
. | many | TRBJ1-1 | TRBV7-9 | TGTGCCAGCAGCAATGCCTTTACTGAAGCTTTCTTT | CASSNAFTEAFF
. | . | TRBJ2-2 | TRBV7-9 | TGTGCCAGCAGCTTGGCGACTAGTTGGCGGGAGCTGTTTTTT | CASSLATSWRELFF
. | many | TRBJ2-1 | TRBV13 | TGTGCCAGCAGCTTAAGCGGGCTAGCACCCTACAATGAGCAGTTCTTC | CASSLSGLAPYNEQFF
TRBD1 | many | TRBJ1-4 | TRBV18 | TGTGCCAGCTCACCGGGACAGCTTGAAAAACTGTTTTTT | CASSPGQLEKLFF
TRBD2 | many | TRBJ2-1 | TRBV20-1 | TGCAGTGCTAGAGATCCTAGCGGGAGGGCCCATGAGCAGTTCTTC | CSARDPSGRAHEQFF
TRBD1 | many | TRBJ1-2 | TRBV12-3/TRBV12-4 | TGTGCCAGCAGTTTAGTCACAGGGGGGCATGGCTACACCTTC | CASSLVTGGHGYTF
TRBD1 | . | TRBJ2-7 | TRBV5-1 | TGCGCCAGCAGCTTTAACGGACAGGGCTCCTACGAGCAGTACTTC | CASSFNGQGSYEQYF
TRBD1 | many | TRBJ1-4 | TRBV2 | TGTGCCAGCAAGTTCGGGACAGGGGATGAAAAACTGTTTTTT | CASKFGTGDEKLFF
TRBD1 | few | TRBJ1-3 | TRBV19 | TGTGCCAGTAGTGTGGACAGGGGAAACACCATATATTTT | CASSVDRGNTIYF
TRBD2 | many | TRBJ2-1 | TRBV20-1 | TGCAGTGCTAGACTAGCGGGGGGATACAATGAGCAGTTCTTC | CSARLAGGYNEQFF
. | many | TRBJ1-1 | TRBV29-1 | TGCAGCGTAGCCACAGGGCTGGGGACTGAAGCTTTCTTT | CSVATGLGTEAFF
. | few | TRBJ1-5 | TRBV19 | TGTGCCAGCCTCCCCACAGGGAGGGGTCAGCCCCAGCATTTT | CASLPTGRGQPQHF
. | . | TRBJ1-2 | TRBV20-1 | TGCAGTGCTCAGCTTGCTAACTATGGCTACACCTTC | CSAQLANYGYTF
TRBD1 | many | TRBJ1-2 | TRBV14 | TGTGCCAGCAGCCCGACAGGGTTCAACGGCTACACCTTC | CASSPTGFNGYTF
TRBD1 | many | TRBJ1-6 | TRBV19 | TGTGCCAGTAGTATAGGGGACAGCCTGAATAATTCACCCCTCCACTTT | CASSIGDSLNNSPLHF
. | . | TRBJ2-3 | TRBV4-1 | TGCGCCAGCAGCCAAGATCTCTCGGGGGCAGGGGAGAGGACAGATACGCAGTATTTT | CASSQDLSGAGERTDTQYF
. | many | TRBJ1-2 | TRBV20-1 | TGCAGTGCTAGAGAGGGGCACTATGGCTACACCTTC | CSAREGHYGYTF
. | . | TRBJ1-2 | TRBV20-1 | TGCAGTGCAGCCCCCATAGGTGGGGGCAACTATGGCTACACCTTC | CSAAPIGGGNYGYTF
. | many | TRBJ1-3 | TRBV7-9 | TGTGCCACCCCGGGGAGGGGCTACTCTGGAAACACCATATATTTT | CATPGRGYSGNTIYF
. | . | TRBJ1-2 | TRBV5-8 | TGTGCCAGCAGCTTATCCCCCTATGGCTACACCTTC | CASSLSPYGYTF
. | many | TRBJ2-3 | TRBV2 | TGTGCCGTACAGACTACCCGGGACCGACAAAATTCAGATACGCAGTATTTT | CAVQTTRDRQNSDTQYF
. | many | TRBJ1-3 | TRBV20-1 | TGCAGTGCTAGCCCAGGAGTCTCTGGAAACACCATATATTTT | CSASPGVSGNTIYF
. | many | TRBJ1-5 | TRBV19 | TGTGCCAGTAGCACTAAGCTGGACAGCCGCAATCAGCCCCAGCATTTT | CASSTKLDSRNQPQHF
TRBD1 | many | TRBJ1-2 | TRBV6-5 | TGTGCCAGCAGTTACTCGACTACAGGGGGTAGCTACACCTTC | CASSYSTTGGSYTF
TRBD2 | many | TRBJ2-3 | TRBV7-8 | TGTGCCAGCAGCTTAGGGGAGGGAGTGACAGATACGCAGTATTTT | CASSLGEGVTDTQYF
TRBD1 | . | TRBJ1-3 | TRBV6-1 | TGTGCCAGCAGCCGGGACAGGGGACTTCTTCCTGGAAACACCATATATTTT | CASSRDRGLLPGNTIYF
. | many | TRBJ1-2 | TRBV2 | TGTGCCAGCAGTGGAGCGGGGGCGACGTATGGCTACACCTTC | CASSGAGATYGYTF
. | . | TRBJ1-1 | TRBV7-8 | TGTGCCAGCAGCATAACTACAGCGGTTGAAGCTTTCTTT | CASSITTAVEAFF
. | many | TRBJ1-1 | TRBV6-1 | TGTGCCAGCAGCACGAGAGGCATGAACACTGAAGCTTTCTTT | CASSTRGMNTEAFF
. | . | TRBJ2-5 | TRBV7-9 | TGTGCCAGCAGCTTAGCCCCGGGACTTCAAGAGACCCAGTACTTC | CASSLAPGLQETQYF
TRBD1 | many | TRBJ2-5 | TRBV24-1 | TGTGCCACCAGTGATTTCCGGGACAGTCAAGAGACCCAGTACTTC | CATSDFRDSQETQYF
TRBD1 | many | TRBJ1-5 | TRBV29-1 | TGCAGCCACAATACAGGGGTAGATCAGCCCCAGCATTTT | CSHNTGVDQPQHF
. | many | TRBJ2-7 | TRBV30 | TGTGCCTGGAGTGTAGGTTTCGACTCCTCCTACGAGCAGTACTTC | CAWSVGFDSSYEQYF
. | many | TRBJ1-6 | TRBV19 | TGTGCCAGTAGTATTTCCAGGACTACAGATTCACCCCTCCACTTT | CASSISRTTDSPLHF
. | many | TRBJ1-1 | TRBV5-8 | TGTGCCAGCAGCTTTCAGACTCTAATGAACACTGAAGCTTTCTTT | CASSFQTLMNTEAFF
TRBD2 | . | TRBJ2-3 | TRBV20-1 | TGCAGTGGGAGCGGGGGGGCCGGTCCAGATACGCAGTATTTT | CSGSGGAGPDTQYF
. | many | TRBJ1-1 | TRBV27 | TGTGCCAGCAGCCTACAAGGCTATGCTCAAGCTTTCTTT | CASSLQGYAQAFF
TRBD2 | many | TRBJ2-5 | TRBV12-3/TRBV12-4 | TGTGCCAGCAGTTTCGTAGCGGGGGGGATGAAAGAGACCCAGTACTTC | CASSFVAGGMKETQYF
. | . | TRBJ2-7 | TRBV10-3 | TGTGCCATCAGTGAGTCCAGGGGGGAATGGGGTGAGCAGTACTTC | CAISESRGEWGEQYF
. | many | TRBJ1-1 | TRBV4-1 | TGCGCCAGCAGCCCTGAACCCAGCCTTGAAGCTTTCTTT | CASSPEPSLEAFF
TRBD1 | . | TRBJ2-5 | TRBV4-1 | TGCGCCAGCAGCCCCGCCGGGACAGGGGGCCAAGAGACCCAGTACTTC | CASSPAGTGGQETQYF
. | many | TRBJ2-6 | TRBV28 | TGTGCCAGCAGTTTTCCCGTGGGGGCTGGGGCCAACGTCCTGACTTTC | CASSFPVGAGANVLTF
TRBD2 | few | TRBJ2-1 | TRBV6-1 | TGTGCCAGCGTCGGACTAGCGGGAGGATTCAATGAGCAGTTCTTC | CASVGLAGGFNEQFF
TRBD2 | many | TRBJ2-1 | TRBV6-1 | TGTGCCAGCAGTGAAGGGACTAGCGGGAGCAATGAGCAGTTCTTC | CASSEGTSGSNEQFF
. | many | TRBJ1-6 | TRBV2 | TGTGCCAGCCTTTGGGGAAGAGGGGATTCACCCCTCCACTTT | CASLWGRGDSPLHF
. | many | TRBJ1-4 | TRBV20-1 | TGCAGTGCCGGTCCTGCCAGGGTACGGGCTAAACTGTTTTTT | CSAGPARVRAKLFF
. | many | TRBJ2-3 | TRBV20-1 | TGCAGTGCCAGCTCCGCAGATACGCAGTATTTT | CSASSADTQYF
TRBD1 | few | TRBJ2-1 | TRBV12-3/TRBV12-4 | TGTGCCAGCAGTGCCCAACTCCGGGACAGGGCCCGATCATTCTTC | CASSAQLRDRARSFF